One sample yielded the 4 T cell receptor beta chains listed below, sequenced in a study of CD8 T cells in ankylosing spondylitis (dated by TCRdb to about 2017). What the research found in general, with its limitations: Blood from ankylosing spondylitis patients appeared to be characterized by a TCR beta motif made up of about 8 highly homologous amino acid variants.

Libraries were made using 5' RACE. The instrument given in TCRdb is Illumina HiSeq 2500. Using fastp at Q25 and MiXCR, TCRdb reprocessed the public reads and kept productive beta chains. Identical CDR3 proteins give one entry, which carries the most common genes and DNA. The sample includes some 700,000 distinct CDR3 sequences, with 19% observed a single time. The ten largest make up about 19% of the sample. Their cognate antigens are unknown. Sequencing used blood, either unsorted or a sorted T cell fraction (not recorded which). These receptors were taken from a male donor with ankylosing spondylitis.

The V and J genes are TRBV20-1 and TRBJ1-1; weak D call: TRBD1 (5 bases). Per the germline V gene, CDR1 is DFQATT and CDR2 is SNEGSKA (reference sequence). There are 13 residues in the CDR3. Trimming left V 3 bases short and J 9 bases short, with 17 bases between. CDR3 amino acids: CSARVGSGTKAFF. In DNA form, the CDR3 reads TGCAGTGCTAGGGTCGGGTCCGGGACTAAAGCTTTCTTT.

The J gene is TRBJ1-2, the V gene TRBV27; TRBD1 aligns across 7 bases. CDR1 is MNHEY, CDR2 SMNVEV, per germline (reference sequence). The CDR3 runs 13 residues. J gave up 3 bases and V 4 bases, and 2 bases lay outside the gene matches. CDR3 in amino acids: CASSWGQHYGYTF. CDR3 bases: TGTGCCAGCAGTTGGGGACAGCACTATGGCTACACCTTC.

The chain is built from TRBV11-2 and TRBJ1-1, with D possibly being TRBD1 (5 bases). The CDR3 loop spans 14 amino acids. V was cut by 7 bases and J by 2 bases, with 14 bases left in between. Germline CDR1 and CDR2: SGHAT and FQNNGV. The CDR3 nucleotides are TGTGCCAGCAACTCCTATGGGGGAAACACTGAAGCTTTCTTT. It encodes CASNSYGGNTEAFF.

This clonotype occurred a few times. The J gene is TRBJ1-5, the V gene TRBV12-3 or TRBV12-4; D is uncertain. The CDR3 has 15 residues. Deletions cut 7 bases from V and 0 bases from J, with 13 bases between. This chain's CDR3 is CASTSLEHSNQPQHF. For the CDR3, the DNA is TGTGCCAGCACATCCCTAGAGCATAGCAATCAGCCCCAGCATTTT.